These 17 T cell receptor beta chains share one sample of origin, sequenced in a study of PD-1 blockade in classical Hodgkin lymphoma. The repertoire was sequenced with immunoSEQ multiplex PCR; TCRdb's copy has only in-frame clones and lacks some. This sample has 75,000 to 100,000 clones, with roughly 84% found just once. Following autologous stem cell transplantation, relapse occurred in every patient, and exposure to brentuximab vedotin varied. Material: peripheral blood mononuclear cells (PBMCs), obtained at baseline. These receptors originate from a human donor with classical Hodgkin lymphoma.

This chain uses TRBV7-6 with TRBJ1-2; D is unresolved. Germline loops: CDR1 SGHVS, CDR2 FNYEAQ. The CDR3 loop spans 13 amino acids. The V end was cut by 3 bases, the J end by 6 bases, with 11 bases between. The CDR3 nucleotides are TGTGCCAGCAGCTTGGGGAGGGTGAATGGCTACACCTTC. Translation: CASSLGRVNGYTF.

The chain joins TRBV18 to TRBJ2-1; TRBD2 matches at 16 bases. Germline V gene data show CDR1 as KGHSH and CDR2 as LQKENI. V trimming: 3 bases; J trimming: 6 bases; junction bases outside the gene matches: 5. The CDR3 has 17 residues. DNA for the CDR3: TGTGCCAGCTCACCCCCGGGACTAGCGGGAGGGATCAATGAGCAGTTCTTC. This encodes CASSPPGLAGGINEQFF.

The chain is built from TRBV7-3 and TRBJ1-1; D uncertain. V gave up 2 bases and J gave up 3 bases, with 10 bases separating them. The CDR3 is made up of 14 amino acids. CDR1 and CDR2 (germline): SGHTA, FQGTGA. The DNA of the CDR3 is TGTGCCAGCAGCTTAGTTCATGGGCACACTGAAGCTTTCTTT. Its translation: CASSLVHGHTEAFF.

V is TRBV27 and J is TRBJ2-2, with 9 bases lining up with TRBD1. CDR3 size: 17 residues. V dropped 2 bases and J dropped 3; count of bases not matched to a gene: 7. Germline CDR1 is MNHEY and CDR2 is SMNVEV (reference sequence). The CDR3 protein is CASSLQTGTGHTGELFF. DNA for the CDR3: TGTGCCAGCAGTTTACAAACCGGGACAGGGCACACCGGGGAGCTGTTTTTT.

The chain links TRBV7-9 to TRBJ2-3; 7 positions agree with TRBD1. V lost 7 bases to trimming and J lost 6 bases; unmatched junction nucleotides: 13. The V gene's germline CDR1 is SEHNR and CDR2 FQNEAQ (reference sequence). The CDR3 spans 15 residues. The CDR3 loop reads CASTGTVPWMDTQYF. Here the CDR3 DNA reads TGTGCCAGCACGGGGACAGTCCCCTGGATGGATACGCAGTATTTT.

The chain recombines TRBV19 with TRBJ2-3; 8 bases fit TRBD2. Germline V gives CDR1 LNHDA, CDR2 SQIVND (reference sequence). V trimming: 7 bases; J trimming: 0 bases; junction bases outside the gene matches: 3. There are 14 residues in the CDR3. The CDR3 coding sequence is TGTGCCAGTAAGACTAGCGCAAGCACAGATACGCAGTATTTT. This translates into CASKTSASTDTQYF.

The V gene is TRBV5-1, the J gene TRBJ2-7, with 8 bases aligning to TRBD2. J lost 0 bases, V lost 3 bases, and 2 bases had no gene match. This CDR3 contains 14 residues. The germline V gene has CDR1 SGHRS and CDR2 YFSETQ. The CDR3 DNA sequence: TGCGCCAGCAGCTCCACTAGCGGCTCCTACGAGCAGTACTTC. Amino acids: CASSSTSGSYEQYF.

The chain recombines TRBV5-1 with TRBJ2-5; D might be TRBD1 (5 bases). Germline V gene data show CDR1 as SGHRS and CDR2 as YFSETQ. Trimming pared 0 bases from V and 0 bases from J, leaving 6 bases between. The CDR3 sequence is 14 residues long. The CDR3 DNA reads as TGCGCCAGCAGCTTGGGACAGTACCAAGAGACCCAGTACTTC. Protein: CASSLGQYQETQYF.

This clone came up a few times. The V and J genes are TRBV10-1 and TRBJ1-2, with TRBD1 matching 7 bases. The CDR3 spans 15 residues. V shed 2 bases and J 3 bases; nucleotides not matched to a gene: 6. The germline V gene encodes CDR1 WNHNN and CDR2 SYGVQD (reference sequence). CDR3 loop: CASSERKQGYYGYTF. The CDR3 DNA reads as TGCGCCAGCAGTGAGAGGAAACAGGGGTACTATGGCTACACCTTC.

V and J are TRBV7-9 and TRBJ1-4, with D uncertain. V was shortened by 3 bases and J by 8 bases, with 7 bases between the two germline ends. The CDR3 loop spans 12 amino acids. The germline gives CDR1 SEHNR, CDR2 FQNEAQ (reference sequence). The CDR3 spells CASSLRAEKLFF. The CDR3 DNA sequence: TGTGCCAGCAGCTTGCGGGCCGAAAAACTGTTTTTT.

V gene TRBV30 combines with J gene TRBJ2-7; D is undetermined. CDR1 GTSNPN and CDR2 SVGIG come from the germline V gene (reference sequence). Trimming pared 0 bases from V and 3 bases from J, leaving 15 bases between. The CDR3 totals 15 residues. CDR3 in amino acids: CAWSVSVATGYEQYF. DNA for the CDR3: TGTGCCTGGAGTGTAAGCGTTGCGACGGGCTACGAGCAGTACTTC.

The chain combines TRBV7-2 with TRBJ1-1; the match to TRBD1 covers 7 bases. Germline-derived CDR1 and CDR2 are SGHTA and FQGNSA. CDR3 length: 14 residues. V dropped 1 base and J dropped 7; count of bases not matched to a gene: 6. The chain's CDR3 is CASSLVANRGEAFF. CDR3 DNA: TGTGCCAGCAGCTTAGTGGCGAACAGGGGTGAAGCTTTCTTT.

The gene calls are TRBV7-2 and TRBJ2-4; D call uncertain. The CDR3 runs to 17 residues. V was cut by 0 bases and J by 0 bases, with 12 bases left in between. In germline, CDR1 is SGHTA, CDR2 FQGNSA. The CDR3 coding sequence is TGTGCCAGCAGCTTAGCGCCCAGGACGGGAGCCAAAAACATTCAGTACTTC. It yields the protein CASSLAPRTGAKNIQYF.

This clone was found a few times. The V and J genes are TRBV6-1 and TRBJ2-5; 8 bases line up with TRBD1. This CDR3 has 13 amino acids. Per the germline V gene, CDR1 is MNHNS and CDR2 is SASEGT. J lost 3 bases, V lost 7 bases, and 4 bases had no gene match. The CDR3 DNA reads TGTGCCAGCACCGACAGGGGCGAAGAGACCCAGTACTTC. As protein: CASTDRGEETQYF.

The chain combines TRBV18 with TRBJ2-7; D gene ambiguous. This CDR3 contains 14 residues. From germline, CDR1 is KGHSH and CDR2 LQKENI. The V end was cut by 4 bases, the J end by 4 bases, with 14 bases between. In nucleotides, the CDR3 is TGTGCCAGCTCACGCGAGTTTGGGGATTACGAGCAGTACTTC. Translating it yields CASSREFGDYEQYF.

The rearrangement uses TRBV5-4 and TRBJ2-1; D not resolved. Trimming removed 4 bases from V and 7 bases from J, with 9 bases in between. Germline CDR1 and CDR2: SGHNT and YYREEE (reference sequence). The CDR3 covers 12 residues. The CDR3 sequence: CASSQTRNEQFF. CDR3 coding DNA: TGTGCCAGCAGCCAGACAAGGAATGAGCAGTTCTTC.

The chain has TRBV18 and TRBJ2-5; 7 bases match TRBD2. CDR1 and CDR2 (germline): KGHSH, LQKENI. The CDR3 has 16 amino acids. V trimming: 4 bases; J trimming: 0 bases; junction bases outside the gene matches: 8. The CDR3 DNA reads as TGTGCCAGCTCACGGGGGGGGGAGTCGTACCAAGAGACCCAGTACTTC. Translated, it gives CASSRGGESYQETQYF.